The 12 T cell receptor beta chains presented below share a single source sample, sequenced in a study of a mutant IDH1 vaccine in newly diagnosed glioma (dated by TCRdb to the early 2020s). This sample's time point label indicates: baseline, week 1 (first vaccination visit). According to the study, the label for this sample's treatment or condition signals: pre-vaccination baseline after standard-of-care therapy. The library was built by means of the immunoSEQ multiplex PCR assay. TCRdb limited this immuneACCESS table to in-frame rearrangements with V and J called. A share of clones is missing; checked studies link under half to unresolved V genes, and the rest is unexplained. This sample gives 45,000 to 60,000 clones in total; approximately 80% of them show up just once. 1.5% to 2% of the sample goes to the ten largest clones. The starting material was PBMCs, obtained from a glioma patient treated with radiotherapy, temozolomide or both. The receptors derive from a woman aged 40 to 50 with glioma.

This chain links TRBV30 with TRBJ1-5; D remains unclear. The germline gives CDR1 GTSNPN, CDR2 SVGIG (reference sequence). Trimming shortened V by 1 base and J by 4 bases, and 11 bases separated the two germline ends. This CDR3 is built from 14 residues. In DNA form, the CDR3 reads TGTGCCTGGAGTGGGTGGCAGGATAATCAGCCCCAGCATTTT. Translating gives CAWSGWQDNQPQHF.

The V and J genes are TRBV15 and TRBJ1-6; possibly TRBD1 for D (5 bases). The germline V and J ends were trimmed by 4 bases and 6 bases, with 13 bases remaining between them. Germline V CDR1 and CDR2: LNHNV, YYDKDF (reference sequence). This CDR3 region has 15 residues. The CDR3 here is CATSTMGRVNSPLHF. The CDR3 DNA is TGTGCCACCAGCACCATGGGACGGGTTAATTCACCCCTCCACTTT.

The rearrangement joins TRBV23-1 to TRBJ2-3; 9 nucleotides match TRBD1. TRBV23-1 is an open reading frame, and its role is uncertain. The CDR3 covers 15 residues. V lost 10 bases and J lost 5; bases outside the gene matches: 13. This chain's CDR3 is CANIPGQGDKDTQYF. In DNA, the CDR3 is TGCGCCAACATCCCGGGACAGGGAGATAAAGATACGCAGTATTTT.

The chain is built from TRBV6-1 and TRBJ1-2; D ambiguous. Germline V CDR1 and CDR2: MNHNS, SASEGT. This CDR3 comprises 15 residues. Trimming shortened V by 1 base and J by 5 bases, and 14 bases separated the two germline ends. For the CDR3, the DNA is TGTGCCAGCAGTGAAGGTCCGGAAACCTGGTATGGCTACACCTTC. It codes for CASSEGPETWYGYTF.

The chain combines TRBV5-6 with TRBJ1-2, with D possibly TRBD1 on 6 matching bases. Germline CDR1 reads SGHDT; CDR2 reads YYEEEE. The CDR3 consists of 13 residues. V was pared by 1 base and J by 6 bases, with 10 bases between. This CDR3 is CASSLWQGNGYTF. In DNA, the CDR3 is TGTGCCAGCAGCTTGTGGCAGGGGAATGGCTACACCTTC.

The rearrangement joins TRBV10-2 to TRBJ1-5, with TRBD1 matching 7 bases. The CDR3 has 14 amino acids. The trim removed 6 bases at V and 2 bases at J, leaving 4 bases unmatched. The germline CDR1 and CDR2 sequences are WSHSY and SAAADI. Here the CDR3 reads CASREGAGNQPQHF. The CDR3 DNA reads as TGCGCCAGCAGGGAGGGGGCCGGCAATCAGCCCCAGCATTTT.

Judged by abundance, this clone is medium-sized. J is TRBJ1-1 and V is TRBV12-5, with a tentative D call TRBD1 (6 bases). V was clipped by 10 bases and J by 5 bases, with 20 bases between them. CDR3 size: 14 residues. Germline-derived CDR1 and CDR2 are LGHNT and FRNRAP. CDR3: CANVAGAGGTEAFF. CDR3 sequence (DNA): TGTGCTAACGTCGCAGGGGCCGGGGGAACTGAAGCTTTCTTT.

This clone was detected only a few times. The chain carries TRBV5-4 and TRBJ1-1; D possibly corresponds to TRBD1 (6 bases). Trimming pared 3 bases from V and 6 bases from J, leaving 12 bases between. The CDR3 is 13 residues long. Germline loops: CDR1 SGHNT, CDR2 YYREEE (reference sequence). The CDR3 protein is CASSSKTGPEAFF. The CDR3 nucleotides are TGTGCCAGCAGCTCGAAGACAGGACCTGAAGCTTTCTTT.

The chain links TRBV7-9 to TRBJ2-1; 8 positions match TRBD1. CDR3 length equals 16 residues. With V trimmed by 1 base and J by 0 bases, 2 bases remained unmatched. In germline, CDR1 is SEHNR, CDR2 FQNEAQ (reference sequence). The CDR3 DNA follows: TGTGCCAGCAGCTTAGGACAGGGGCTCTCCTACAATGAGCAGTTCTTC. Its protein is CASSLGQGLSYNEQFF.

The chain links TRBV5-1 to TRBJ1-2, with D possibly TRBD1 on 5 matching bases. Germline-derived CDR1 and CDR2 are SGHRS and YFSETQ. The CDR3 consists of 13 residues. Deletions cut 1 base from V and 6 bases from J, with 10 bases between. CDR3 amino acids: CASSLSGPHGYTF. CDR3 coding DNA: TGCGCCAGCAGCTTGTCAGGGCCCCATGGCTACACCTTC.

The gene calls are TRBV9 and TRBJ2-7; TRBD2 matches at 7 bases. The germline CDR1 and CDR2 sequences are SGDLS and YYNGEE. The CDR3 consists of 13 residues. V dropped 2 bases and J dropped 2; count of bases not matched to a gene: 1. The CDR3 sequence: CASSVGGTYEQYF. DNA of the CDR3: TGTGCCAGCAGCGTCGGGGGGACCTACGAGCAGTACTTC.

The rearrangement uses TRBV6-5 and TRBJ1-2; 8 bases line up with TRBD1. V lost 4 bases and J lost 7; bases outside the gene matches: 5. CDR3 length equals 13 residues. CDR1 and CDR2 from the germline V gene are MNHEY and SVGAGI. The CDR3 coding sequence is TGTGCCAGCAGTTTCGGACAGGGAGGTGGCTACACCTTC. Translation gives CASSFGQGGGYTF.